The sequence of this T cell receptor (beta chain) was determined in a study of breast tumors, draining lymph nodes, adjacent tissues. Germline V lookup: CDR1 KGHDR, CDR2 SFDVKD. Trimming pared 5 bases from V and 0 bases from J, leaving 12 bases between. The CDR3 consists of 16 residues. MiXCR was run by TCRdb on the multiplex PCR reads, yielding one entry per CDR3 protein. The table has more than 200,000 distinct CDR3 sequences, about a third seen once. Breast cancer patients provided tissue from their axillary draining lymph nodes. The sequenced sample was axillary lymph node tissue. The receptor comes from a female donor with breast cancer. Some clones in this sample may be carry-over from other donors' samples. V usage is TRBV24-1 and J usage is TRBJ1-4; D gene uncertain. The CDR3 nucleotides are TGTGCCACCAGTGCCCGGGAACTTGCAACTAATGAAAAACTGTTTTTT. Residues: CATSARELATNEKLFF.